This T cell receptor (beta chain) was captured in a study of long-term antiretroviral therapy in people with HIV. Notes on the study in general: At every time point, clones expanded before ART dominated the repertoire. With ART, diversity went up but was still lower than in transplant donor controls. On ART adherence, viral resistance or therapy changes, no data were available.

As concerns this clone: The antigen is unknown.

This CDR3 comprises 13 residues. Germline trimming cut 3 bases from V and 7 bases from J; bases unmatched to any gene: 9. Germline assignment: CDR1 GTSNPN and CDR2 SVGIG (reference sequence). A v3.0 immunoSEQ assay was performed at survey level. Profiled with immunoSEQ multiplex PCR; TCRdb holds only in-frame clones, not every one. Of about 30,000 clones listed, around 95% are singletons. Post-ART PBMC samples numbered at least two per donor, and pre-ART ones at least one. Source: unsorted PBMCs, taken 5.3 years after starting antiretroviral therapy. The TCR was taken from a man between 50 and 59 years old with HIV. The chain carries TRBV30 and TRBJ2-7; TRBD2 matches 7 bases. CDR3 region: CAWSRGSGGEQYF. As DNA, the CDR3 is TGTGCCTGGAGCCGTGGGTCGGGGGGTGAGCAGTACTTC. Drawing the rest from reference TRBV30 and TRBJ2-7, the complete variable domain is SQTIHQWPATLVQPVGSPLSLECTVEGTSNPNLYWYRQAAGRGLQLLFYSVGIGQISSEVPQNLSASRPQDRQFILSSKKLLLSDSGFYLCAWSRGSGGEQYFGPGTRLTVT.